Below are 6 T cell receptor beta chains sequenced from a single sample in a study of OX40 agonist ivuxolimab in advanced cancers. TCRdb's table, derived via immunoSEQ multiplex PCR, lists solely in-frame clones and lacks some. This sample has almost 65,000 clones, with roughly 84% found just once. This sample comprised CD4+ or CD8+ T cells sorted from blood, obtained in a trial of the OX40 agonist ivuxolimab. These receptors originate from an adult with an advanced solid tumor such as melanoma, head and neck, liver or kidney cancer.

CDR3 residues: CASTTRPGMNEAFF. CDR3 nucleotides: TGTGCCAGCACGACAAGGCCAGGGATGAATGAAGCTTTCTTT. V is TRBV6-6 and J is TRBJ1-1, with TRBD1 as a possible D gene (5 bases). CDR3 size: 14 residues. Trimming left V 7 bases short and J 7 bases short, with 19 bases between. Germline-derived CDR1 and CDR2 are MNHNY and SVGAGI (reference sequence).

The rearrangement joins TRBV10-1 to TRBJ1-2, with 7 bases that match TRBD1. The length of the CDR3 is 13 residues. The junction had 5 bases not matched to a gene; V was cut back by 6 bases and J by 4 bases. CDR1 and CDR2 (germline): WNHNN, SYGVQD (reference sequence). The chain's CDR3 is CASSTGQSYGYTF. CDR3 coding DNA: TGCGCCAGCAGCACGGGACAGTCCTATGGCTACACCTTC.

CDR3 coding DNA: TGTGCCAGCAGCGTCTCCTCCGGTGGCTCCTACGAGCAGTACTTC. It is translated as CASSVSSGGSYEQYF. V gene TRBV9 combines with J gene TRBJ2-7, with D unclear. CDR1 SGDLS and CDR2 YYNGEE come from the germline V gene. V was cut by 2 bases and J by 0 bases, with 12 bases left in between. CDR3 length: 15 amino acids.

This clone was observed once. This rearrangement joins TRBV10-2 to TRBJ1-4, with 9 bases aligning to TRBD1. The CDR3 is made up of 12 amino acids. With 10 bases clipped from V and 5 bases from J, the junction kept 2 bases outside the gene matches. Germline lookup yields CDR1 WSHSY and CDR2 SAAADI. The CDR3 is CATGTGNEKLFF. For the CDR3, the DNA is TGCGCCACCGGGACAGGGAATGAAAAACTGTTTTTT.

DNA for the CDR3: TGTGCCAGCAGTCCCCATACAGGGGGCGCTCAGCAGCCCCAGCATTTT. Its protein is CASSPHTGGAQQPQHF. The V call is TRBV28, the J call TRBJ1-5; 9 positions match TRBD1. CDR1 is MDHEN and CDR2 is SYDVKM in the germline V gene. After removal of 5 bases from V and 7 bases from J, the junction contained 12 bases not matched to a gene. The CDR3 has 16 residues.

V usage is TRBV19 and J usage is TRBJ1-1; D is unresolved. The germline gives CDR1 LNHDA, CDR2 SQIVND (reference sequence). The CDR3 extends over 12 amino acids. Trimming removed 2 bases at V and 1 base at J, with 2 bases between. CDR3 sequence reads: CASSIRNTEAFF. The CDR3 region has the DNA TGTGCCAGTAGTATAAGGAACACTGAAGCTTTCTTT. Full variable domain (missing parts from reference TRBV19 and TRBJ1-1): DGGITQSPKYLFRKEGQNVTLSCEQNLNHDAMYWYRQDPGQGLRLIYYSQIVNDFQKGDIAEGYSVSREKKESFPLTVTSAQKNPTAFYLCASSIRNTEAFFGQGTRLTVV.